This T cell receptor beta chain was sequenced for a study of identifying expanded T cells in peripheral blood. Concerning this clone: Its specificity is unknown.

Study-wide results and limits: Approximately two-week clone count variance significantly increased as total template count grew.

TCRdb keeps only in-frame clones here, not all; method: immunoSEQ multiplex PCR. The sample shows some 96,000 clones, over 80% of them seen only once. The CDR3 extends over 16 amino acids. Trimming pared 4 bases from V and 0 bases from J, leaving 15 bases between. Germline values: CDR1 LNHDA, CDR2 SQIVND (reference sequence). This rearrangement joins TRBV19 to TRBJ1-1; no firm D call. The sample taken for sequencing was blood. The sequence derives from a person aged 18 to 70 in good health. This CDR3 reads CASSSRGILMNTEAFF. The CDR3 bases are TGTGCCAGTAGTAGCCGAGGGATCCTGATGAACACTGAAGCTTTCTTT.